This T cell receptor (delta chain) is drawn from a study of γδ T cells in repeated Plasmodium falciparum infection. CDR3 size: 16 residues. Germline V gene data show CDR1 as TSWWSYY and CDR2 as QGS. Vgamma9/Vdelta2+ and Vdelta2-negative gammadelta T cells were flow-sorted from PBMC for bulk sequencing. Of note for this clone: TCRdb's entry gives the protein of a much larger clone, which mismatches this DNA's translation at residue 13, likely from a read error; the protein reported here is translated from the DNA.

TCRdb redid the clone calls on the multiplex PCR reads with CATT. The sample lists 50,000 or so delta-chain clones, around 1.6% occurring once. The genes are TRDV1 and TRDJ1, with D maybe TRDD3 (6 bases). The sample consisted of gamma-delta T cells from blood. The TCR comes from a pool of human donors (malaria-infected and uninfected, not separated). This CDR3 reads CALVGADEWGPDQLIF. The DNA of the CDR3 is TGTGCTCTTGTGGGGGCGGACGAGTGGGGACCCGATCAACTCATCTTT.